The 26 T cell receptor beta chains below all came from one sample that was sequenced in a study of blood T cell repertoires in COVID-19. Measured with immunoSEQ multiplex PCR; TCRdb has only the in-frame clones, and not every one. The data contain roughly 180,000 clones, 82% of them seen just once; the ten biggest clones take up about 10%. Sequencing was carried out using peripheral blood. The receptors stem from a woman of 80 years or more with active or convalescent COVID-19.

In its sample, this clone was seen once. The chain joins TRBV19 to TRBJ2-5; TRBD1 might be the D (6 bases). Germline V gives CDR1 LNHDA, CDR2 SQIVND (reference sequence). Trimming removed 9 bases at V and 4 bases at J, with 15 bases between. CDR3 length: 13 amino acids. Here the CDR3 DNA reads TGTGCCAGCGGCCCAGGGGCTCCAGAGACCCAGTACTTC. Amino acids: CASGPGAPETQYF. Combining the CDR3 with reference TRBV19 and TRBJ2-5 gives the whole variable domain DGGITQSPKYLFRKEGQNVTLSCEQNLNHDAMYWYRQDPGQGLRLIYYSQIVNDFQKGDIAEGYSVSREKKESFPLTVTSAQKNPTAFYLCASGPGAPETQYFGPGTRLLVL.

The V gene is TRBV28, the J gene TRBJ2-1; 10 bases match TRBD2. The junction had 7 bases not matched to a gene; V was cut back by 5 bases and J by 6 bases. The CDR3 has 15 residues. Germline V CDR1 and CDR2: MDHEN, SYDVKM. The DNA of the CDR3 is TGTGCCAGCAGTCCCCTAGCGGGAGTTAGCAATGAGCAGTTCTTC. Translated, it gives CASSPLAGVSNEQFF. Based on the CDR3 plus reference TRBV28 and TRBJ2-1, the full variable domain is DVKVTQSSRYLVKRTGEKVFLECVQDMDHENMFWYRQDPGLGLRLIYFSYDVKMKEKGDIPEGYSVSREKKERFSLILESASTNQTSMYLCASSPLAGVSNEQFFGPGTRLTVL.

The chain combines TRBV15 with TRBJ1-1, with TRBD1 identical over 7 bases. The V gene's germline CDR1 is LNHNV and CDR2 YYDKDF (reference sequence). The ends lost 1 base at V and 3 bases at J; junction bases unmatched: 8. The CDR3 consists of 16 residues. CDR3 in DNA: TGTGCCACCAGCAGAGGGGGGACAGTGGGGTACACTGAAGCTTTCTTT. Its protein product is CATSRGGTVGYTEAFF. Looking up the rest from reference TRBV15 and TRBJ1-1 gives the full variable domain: DAMVIQNPRYQVTQFGKPVTLSCSQTLNHNVMYWYQQKSSQAPKLLFHYYDKDFNNEADTPDNFQSRRPNTSFCFLDIRSPGLGDTAMYLCATSRGGTVGYTEAFFGQGTRLTVV.

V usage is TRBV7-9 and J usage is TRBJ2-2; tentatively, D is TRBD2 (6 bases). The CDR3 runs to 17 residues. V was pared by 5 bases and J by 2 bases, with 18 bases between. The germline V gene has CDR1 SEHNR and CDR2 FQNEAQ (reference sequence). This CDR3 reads CASSPEVGRDNTGELFF. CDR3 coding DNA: TGTGCCAGCAGCCCAGAGGTCGGGAGAGATAACACCGGGGAGCTGTTTTTT.

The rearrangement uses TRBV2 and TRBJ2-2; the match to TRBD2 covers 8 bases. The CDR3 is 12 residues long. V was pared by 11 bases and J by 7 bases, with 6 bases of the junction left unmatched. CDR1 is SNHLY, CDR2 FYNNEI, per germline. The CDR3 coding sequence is TGTGCCGGTCGGACTAGCCGCGGGGAGCTGTTTTTT. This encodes CAGRTSRGELFF.

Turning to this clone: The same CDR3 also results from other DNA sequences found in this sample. The chain's CDR3 is CASSPRQENTEAFF. CDR3 DNA sequence: TGTGCCAGCTCACCACGGCAGGAGAACACTGAAGCTTTCTTT. The chain joins TRBV18 to TRBJ1-1; D not certain. Germline lookup yields CDR1 KGHSH and CDR2 LQKENI. Trimming pared 1 base from V and 1 base from J, leaving 7 bases between. The CDR3 has 14 amino acids.

For the CDR3, the DNA is TGTGCCAGCAGTTACCGGACTGAAGCTTTCTTT. Protein product: CASSYRTEAFF. The rearrangement uses TRBV6-6 and TRBJ1-1; no definite D call. The V end was cut by 2 bases, the J end by 5 bases, with 3 bases between. The germline gives CDR1 MNHNY, CDR2 SVGAGI (reference sequence). CDR3 length: 11 residues.

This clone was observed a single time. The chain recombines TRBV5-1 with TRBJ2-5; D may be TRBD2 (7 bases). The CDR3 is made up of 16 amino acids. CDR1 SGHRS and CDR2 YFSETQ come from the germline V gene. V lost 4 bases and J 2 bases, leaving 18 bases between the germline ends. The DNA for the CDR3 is TGCGCCAGCAGCCTGCAACCAGCGGGACAACAAGAGACCCAGTACTTC. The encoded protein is CASSLQPAGQQETQYF.

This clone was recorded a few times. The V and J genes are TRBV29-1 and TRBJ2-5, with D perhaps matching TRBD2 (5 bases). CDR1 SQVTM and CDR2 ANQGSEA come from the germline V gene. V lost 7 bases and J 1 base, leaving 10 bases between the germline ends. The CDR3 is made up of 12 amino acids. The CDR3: CSGQRAQETQYF. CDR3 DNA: TGCAGCGGTCAGAGGGCCCAAGAGACCCAGTACTTC.

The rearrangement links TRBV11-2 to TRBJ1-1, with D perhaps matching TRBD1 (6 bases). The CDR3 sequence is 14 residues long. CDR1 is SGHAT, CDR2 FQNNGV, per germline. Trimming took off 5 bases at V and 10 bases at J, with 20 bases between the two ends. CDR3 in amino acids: CASSPEMNRARAFF. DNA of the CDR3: TGTGCCAGCAGCCCCGAGATGAACAGGGCGCGAGCTTTCTTT.

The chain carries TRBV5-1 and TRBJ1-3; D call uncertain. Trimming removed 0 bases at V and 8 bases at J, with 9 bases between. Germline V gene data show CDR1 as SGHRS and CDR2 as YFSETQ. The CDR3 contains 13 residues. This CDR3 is CASSLESLDTIYF. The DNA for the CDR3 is TGCGCCAGCAGCTTGGAGAGTTTAGACACCATATATTTT.

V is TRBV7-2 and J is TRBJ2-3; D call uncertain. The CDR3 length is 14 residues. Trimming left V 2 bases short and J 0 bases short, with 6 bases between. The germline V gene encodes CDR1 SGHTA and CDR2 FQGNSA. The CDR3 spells CASSLFVSTDTQYF. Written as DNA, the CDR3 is TGTGCCAGCAGCTTATTCGTTAGCACAGATACGCAGTATTTT.

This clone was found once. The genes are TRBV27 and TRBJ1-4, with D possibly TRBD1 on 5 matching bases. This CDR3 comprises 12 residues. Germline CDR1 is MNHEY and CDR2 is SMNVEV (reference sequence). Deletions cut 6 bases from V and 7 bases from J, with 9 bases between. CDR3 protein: CASRGLSEKLFF. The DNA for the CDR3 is TGTGCCAGCAGGGGACTTTCTGAAAAACTGTTTTTT.

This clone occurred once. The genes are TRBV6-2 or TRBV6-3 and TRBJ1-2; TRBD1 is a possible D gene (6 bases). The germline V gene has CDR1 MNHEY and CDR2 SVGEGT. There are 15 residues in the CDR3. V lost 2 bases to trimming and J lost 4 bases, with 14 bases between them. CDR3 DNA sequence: TGTGCCAGCAGTTACGCGAACAGGGAGGGCTATGGCTACACCTTC. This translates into CASSYANREGYGYTF.

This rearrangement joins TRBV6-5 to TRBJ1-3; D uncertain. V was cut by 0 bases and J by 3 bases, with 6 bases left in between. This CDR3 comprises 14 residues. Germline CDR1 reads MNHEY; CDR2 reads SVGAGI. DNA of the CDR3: TGTGCCAGCAGTTACTCCAGTTATGGAAACACCATATATTTT. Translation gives CASSYSSYGNTIYF.

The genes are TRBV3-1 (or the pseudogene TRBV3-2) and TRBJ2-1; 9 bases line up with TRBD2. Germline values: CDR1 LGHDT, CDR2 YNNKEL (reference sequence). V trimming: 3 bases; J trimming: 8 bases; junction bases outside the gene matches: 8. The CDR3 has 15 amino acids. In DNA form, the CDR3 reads TGTGCCAGCAGCCAGGGGCTAGCGGGACTTTATGAGCAGTTCTTC. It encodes CASSQGLAGLYEQFF.

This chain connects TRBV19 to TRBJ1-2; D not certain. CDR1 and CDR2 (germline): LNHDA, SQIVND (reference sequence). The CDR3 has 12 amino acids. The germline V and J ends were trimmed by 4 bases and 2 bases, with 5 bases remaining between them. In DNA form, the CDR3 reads TGTGCCAGTAGTACGGAGAACTATGGCTACACCTTC. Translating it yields CASSTENYGYTF.

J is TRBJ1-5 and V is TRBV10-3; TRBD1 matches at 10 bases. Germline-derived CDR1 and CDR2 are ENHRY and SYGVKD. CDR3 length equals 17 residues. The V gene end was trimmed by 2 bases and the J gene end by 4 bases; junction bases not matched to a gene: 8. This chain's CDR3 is CAISEMLGQGVNQPQHF. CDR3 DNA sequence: TGTGCCATCAGTGAGATGTTAGGACAGGGGGTAAATCAGCCCCAGCATTTT.

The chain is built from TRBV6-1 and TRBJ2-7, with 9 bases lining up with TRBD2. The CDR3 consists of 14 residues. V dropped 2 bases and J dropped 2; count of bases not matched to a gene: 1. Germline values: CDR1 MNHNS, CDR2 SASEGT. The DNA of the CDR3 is TGTGCCAGCAGTGAACCTAGCGGGGCCTACGAGCAGTACTTC. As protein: CASSEPSGAYEQYF.

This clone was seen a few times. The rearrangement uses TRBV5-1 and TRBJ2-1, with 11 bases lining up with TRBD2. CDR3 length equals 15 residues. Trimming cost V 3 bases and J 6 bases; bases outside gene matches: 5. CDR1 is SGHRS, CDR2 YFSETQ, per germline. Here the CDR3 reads CASSSIAGGLNEQFF. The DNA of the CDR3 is TGCGCCAGCAGCTCAATAGCGGGAGGGCTCAATGAGCAGTTCTTC.

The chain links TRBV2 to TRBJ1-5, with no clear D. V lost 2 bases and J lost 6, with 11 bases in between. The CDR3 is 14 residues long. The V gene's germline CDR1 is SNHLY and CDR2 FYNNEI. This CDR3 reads CASSESIAGQPQHF. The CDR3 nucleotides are TGTGCCAGCAGTGAAAGCATCGCGGGTCAGCCCCAGCATTTT.

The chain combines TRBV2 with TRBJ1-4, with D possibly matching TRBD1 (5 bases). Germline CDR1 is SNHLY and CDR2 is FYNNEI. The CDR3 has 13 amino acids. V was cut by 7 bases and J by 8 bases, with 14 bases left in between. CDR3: CASNENQGEKLFF. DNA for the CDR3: TGTGCCAGCAACGAAAACCAGGGCGAAAAACTGTTTTTT.

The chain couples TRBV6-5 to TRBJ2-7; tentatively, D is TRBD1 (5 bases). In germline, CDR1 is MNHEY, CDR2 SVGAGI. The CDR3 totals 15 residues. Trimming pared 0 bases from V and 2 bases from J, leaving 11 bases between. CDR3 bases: TGTGCCAGCAGTTACTCTAACGGCAGGGCCTACGAGCAGTACTTC. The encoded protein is CASSYSNGRAYEQYF.

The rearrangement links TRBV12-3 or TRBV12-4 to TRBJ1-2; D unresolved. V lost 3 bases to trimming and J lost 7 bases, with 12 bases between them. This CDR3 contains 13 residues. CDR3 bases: TGTGCCAGCAGTTTGCGGGGTTCACGTGGCTACACCTTC. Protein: CASSLRGSRGYTF.

This chain's CDR3 is CASRPGTGATEQFF. Here the CDR3 DNA reads TGTGCCAGTAGACCCGGGACAGGGGCTACTGAGCAGTTCTTC. V gene TRBV19 combines with J gene TRBJ2-1; 10 bases are a match to TRBD1. The V gene's germline CDR1 is LNHDA and CDR2 SQIVND (reference sequence). With 6 bases clipped from V and 9 bases from J, the junction kept 8 bases outside the gene matches. The CDR3 runs to 14 residues.

The DNA of the CDR3 is TGTGCCACCTCACGGGGACATATGACCTACGAGCAGTACTTC. It encodes CATSRGHMTYEQYF. The J gene is TRBJ2-7, the V gene TRBV6-5; D perhaps matches TRBD1 (6 bases). The CDR3 is 14 residues long. Germline CDR1 and CDR2: MNHEY and SVGAGI. Trimming shortened V by 10 bases and J by 2 bases, and 18 bases separated the two germline ends.